This T cell receptor beta chain was recovered during a study of T cells in Graves' hyperthyroidism and ophthalmopathy. Authors of the study amplified TCR beta CDR3 regions from RNA transcripts. During a first-round RT-PCR of the TCR CDR3, the HTBI primer set was used. Using its own MiXCR run on the multiplex PCR reads, TCRdb lists one record per CDR3 protein. There are more than 500,000 distinct CDR3 sequences in the sample; about 16% occur only once, and 25% to 30% lies in the top ten. The J segment lost 7 bases and the V segment lost 4 bases, leaving 4 bases of the junction unmatched. CDR3 length: 12 residues. The germline V gene has CDR1 DFQATT and CDR2 SNEGSKA (reference sequence). Pregnant or lactating patients were excluded, as were those with uncontrolled infection or other autoimmune disease. Each diagnosis drew on symptoms, thyroxine, TRAb, thyroid ultrasound and orbital computed tomography findings.

The sequence came from a young woman with Graves' ophthalmopathy. The chain recombines TRBV20-1 with TRBJ2-7; 10 bases are a match to TRBD2. The sample consisted of blood. The CDR3 bases are TGCAGTGCTACTAGCGGGGGCCGGGAGCAGTACTTC. Translation gives CSATSGGREQYF.